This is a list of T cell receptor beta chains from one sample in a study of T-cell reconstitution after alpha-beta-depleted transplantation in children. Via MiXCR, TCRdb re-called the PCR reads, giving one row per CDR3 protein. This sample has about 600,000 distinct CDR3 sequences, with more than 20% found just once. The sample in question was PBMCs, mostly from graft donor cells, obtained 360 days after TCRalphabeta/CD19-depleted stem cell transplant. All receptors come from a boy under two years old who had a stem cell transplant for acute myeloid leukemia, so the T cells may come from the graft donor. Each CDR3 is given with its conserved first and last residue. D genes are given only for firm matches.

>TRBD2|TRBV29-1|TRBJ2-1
CSVASGGSYNEQFF
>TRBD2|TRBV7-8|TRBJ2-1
CASNLPLAGGEEQFF
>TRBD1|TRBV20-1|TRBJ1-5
CSARTATGGGQPQHF
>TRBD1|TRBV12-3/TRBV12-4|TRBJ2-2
CASRTGETGELFF
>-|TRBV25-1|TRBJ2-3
CASSVPIIDTQYF
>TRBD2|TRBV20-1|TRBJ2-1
CSADPGTSGGVGEQFF
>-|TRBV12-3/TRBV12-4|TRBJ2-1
CASRRTPSSYNEQFF
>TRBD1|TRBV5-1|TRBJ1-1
CASSLATGLMNTEAFF
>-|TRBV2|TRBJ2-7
CASSAGSHLYEQYF
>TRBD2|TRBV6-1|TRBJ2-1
CASRVKSGGLYNEQFF
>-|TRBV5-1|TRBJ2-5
CASSLPYGEETQYF
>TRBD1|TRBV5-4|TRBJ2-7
CASSADRVYEQYF
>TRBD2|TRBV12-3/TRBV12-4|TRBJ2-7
CASSWVAGGYEQYF
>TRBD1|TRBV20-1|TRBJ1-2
CSARPYQGANTF
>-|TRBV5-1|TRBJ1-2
CASSFLSGPTYGYTF
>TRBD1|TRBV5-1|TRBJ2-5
CASSLAAGGQETQYF
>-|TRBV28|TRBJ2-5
CASSLIVAPYQETQYF
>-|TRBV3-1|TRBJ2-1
CASSPQDRKQFF
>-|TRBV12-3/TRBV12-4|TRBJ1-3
CAGLQGLAGNTIYF
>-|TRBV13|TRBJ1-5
CASSERGRYNQPQHF
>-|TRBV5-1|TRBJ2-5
CASSDEKMTQYF
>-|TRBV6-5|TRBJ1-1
CASSYLQGEAFF
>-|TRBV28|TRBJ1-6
CASSPPLSPLHF
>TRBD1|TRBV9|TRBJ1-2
CASNPRGADYGYTF
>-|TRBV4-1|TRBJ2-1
CASSQDNRRLVVNEQFF
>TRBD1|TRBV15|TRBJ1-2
CATSRDVGTGEYGYTF
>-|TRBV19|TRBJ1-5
CASSQGRGYQPQHF
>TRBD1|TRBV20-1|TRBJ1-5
CSAWDRGGQPQHF
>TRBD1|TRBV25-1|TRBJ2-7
CASSEYWFEDRDYEQYF
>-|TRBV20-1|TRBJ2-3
CSGVGKIPDTQYF
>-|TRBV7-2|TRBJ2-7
CASSPQGGGMMYEQYF
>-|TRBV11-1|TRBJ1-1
CATGRGIPAFF
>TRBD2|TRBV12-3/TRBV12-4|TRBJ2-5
CASKKTSGWYQETQYF
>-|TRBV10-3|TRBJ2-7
CAISGLSWGGSSNEQYF
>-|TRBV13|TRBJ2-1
CASRSGGGSNEQFF